A single sample gave rise to the 22 T cell receptor beta chains below, sequenced in a study of fetal regulatory T cell absence and autoimmunity. The method was immunoSEQ multiplex PCR; TCRdb's version includes in-frame clones alone and lacks a portion of them. The sample holds around 100,000 clones, roughly 70% seen once. Specimen: pancreas tissue. The receptors stem from a male donor with IPEX syndrome.

This clone was seen just once. The chain joins TRBV6-1 to TRBJ2-1, with 13 bases aligning to TRBD2. Per the germline V gene, CDR1 is MNHNS and CDR2 is SASEGT. This CDR3 spans 15 amino acids. The junction had 6 bases not matched to a gene; V was cut back by 6 bases and J by 7 bases. CDR3 residues: CASRLLAGGVNEQFF. CDR3 sequence (DNA): TGTGCCAGCAGATTACTAGCGGGAGGGGTGAATGAGCAGTTCTTC.

CDR3 residues: CASSQEAAVSSYNEQFF. In nucleotides, the CDR3 is TGCGCCAGCAGCCAAGAGGCGGCGGTCAGCTCCTACAATGAGCAGTTCTTC. The chain links TRBV4-1 to TRBJ2-1; D is uncertain. CDR1 and CDR2 (germline): MGHRA, YSYEKL. Trimming took off 0 bases at V and 0 bases at J, with 12 bases between the two ends. This CDR3 is 17 amino acids long.

This clone was seen a handful of times. For the CDR3, the DNA is TGCGCCAGCAGCTCTCTAGCCCCCTACAATGAGCAGTTCTTC. Its translation: CASSSLAPYNEQFF. The rearrangement links TRBV5-1 to TRBJ2-1; a weak D match, TRBD2 (5 bases). CDR3 length: 14 amino acids. V lost 3 bases, J lost 2 bases, and 9 bases lay in between. Germline V gives CDR1 SGHRS, CDR2 YFSETQ.

The chain recombines TRBV6-4 with TRBJ2-1; possibly TRBD2 for D (7 bases). CDR1 is MRHNA, CDR2 SNTAGT, per germline. The CDR3 is made up of 15 amino acids. V was clipped by 2 bases and J by 2 bases, with 10 bases between them. For the CDR3, the DNA is TGTGCCAGCAGTGACGGGGGGGGCCCCTACAATGAGCAGTTCTTC. The encoded protein is CASSDGGGPYNEQFF.

The chain joins TRBV21-1 to TRBJ1-3; the table's D call of TRBD1 was not tested on the DNA. TRBV21-1 is reported as a pseudogene. The CDR3 sequence is 12 residues long. The DNA for the CDR3 is TGTGCCAGCAGCCTGACAGGAAACACCATATATTTT. Translation gives CASSLTGNTIYF.

This clone has just a few counts. In DNA form, the CDR3 reads TGTGCCTGGATGGGCAGGGGCTATTCAACTAATGAAAAACTGTTTTTT. As protein: CAWMGRGYSTNEKLFF. V gene TRBV30 combines with J gene TRBJ1-4; D may be TRBD1 (6 bases). The CDR3 sequence is 16 residues long. The V gene's germline CDR1 is GTSNPN and CDR2 SVGIG (reference sequence). Trimming pared 4 bases from V and 0 bases from J, leaving 15 bases between.

The rearrangement uses TRBV6-6 and TRBJ2-2, with 8 bases matching TRBD2. Germline values: CDR1 MNHNY, CDR2 SVGAGI (reference sequence). V lost 0 bases to trimming and J lost 4 bases; unmatched junction nucleotides: 1. This CDR3 spans 15 amino acids. The CDR3 DNA sequence: TGTGCCAGCAGTTACTCTACTAGCGGCACCGGGGAGCTGTTTTTT. The encoded protein is CASSYSTSGTGELFF.

This rearrangement joins TRBV6-6 to TRBJ2-7, with TRBD1 matching over 8 bases. V gave up 4 bases and J gave up 6 bases; unmatched junction bases: 2. The CDR3 sequence is 12 residues long. Germline CDR1 MNHNY, CDR2 SVGAGI (reference sequence). The CDR3 nucleotides read TGTGCCAGCAGTTTCGACAGGGGCGAGCAGTACTTC. It translates to CASSFDRGEQYF.

This rearrangement joins TRBV14 to TRBJ2-7; 11 bases match TRBD1. The CDR3 runs to 15 residues. CDR1 is SGHDN and CDR2 is FVKESK in the germline V gene. V was pared by 4 bases and J by 3 bases, with 5 bases of the junction left unmatched. This chain's CDR3 is CASSLIGTGGYEQYF. For the CDR3, the DNA is TGTGCCAGCAGCCTTATCGGGACAGGGGGCTACGAGCAGTACTTC. Using reference TRBV14 and TRBJ2-7 for the parts outside the CDR3, the full variable domain is EAGVTQFPSHSVIEKGQTVTLRCDPISGHDNLYWYRRVMGKEIKFLLHFVKESKQDESGMPNNRFLAERTGGTYSTLKVQPAELEDSGVYFCASSLIGTGGYEQYFGPGTRLTVT.

The rearrangement links TRBV7-2 to TRBJ1-2; D may be TRBD1 (5 bases). V lost 6 bases and J lost 7, with 21 bases in between. The CDR3 runs 15 residues. Germline CDR1 SGHTA, CDR2 FQGNSA. Written as DNA, the CDR3 is TGTGCCAGCAGTCCAGCTTCGGGCAGGGTGGGTGGCTACACCTTC. This sequence encodes CASSPASGRVGGYTF.

The chain recombines TRBV9 with TRBJ2-7; D possibly uses TRBD1 or TRBD2 (6 bases each). Germline values: CDR1 SGDLS, CDR2 YYNGEE. The V end lost 0 bases, the J end lost 2 bases, and 12 bases lay between the germline ends. The CDR3 spans 15 residues. CDR3 sequence (DNA): TGTGCCAGCAGCGTAGAGGGGGGAGCCCCCTACGAGCAGTACTTC. It encodes CASSVEGGAPYEQYF.

The chain employs TRBV11-2 and TRBJ2-5, with D possibly being TRBD2 (6 bases). Between the trimmed V and J ends, which lost 1 base and 1 base, there was a span of 7 bases. CDR3 length: 14 amino acids. Per the germline V gene, CDR1 is SGHAT and CDR2 is FQNNGV. In DNA, the CDR3 is TGTGCCAGCAGCTTAGCGGGGGTCCAAGAGACCCAGTACTTC. Protein sequence: CASSLAGVQETQYF.

The chain couples TRBV2 to TRBJ2-1; 7 positions agree with TRBD2. The CDR3 contains 15 residues. With 3 bases clipped from V and 6 bases from J, the junction kept 8 bases outside the gene matches. CDR1 is SNHLY and CDR2 is FYNNEI in the germline V gene. CDR3 sequence (DNA): TGTGCCAGCAGTGACCGGGCGACTAGCTTCAATGAGCAGTTCTTC. Translation gives CASSDRATSFNEQFF.

J is TRBJ1-1 and V is TRBV25-1, with 8 bases lining up with TRBD1. The CDR3 is 13 residues long. Germline-derived CDR1 and CDR2 are MGHDK and SYGVNS. V lost 4 bases and J lost 4; bases outside the gene matches: 2. CDR3 bases: TGTGCCAGCAGTGGGACAGGGACCACTGAAGCTTTCTTT. Protein: CASSGTGTTEAFF.

The table lists this clone with a few counts. The rearrangement uses TRBV5-1 and TRBJ2-7; 8 positions match TRBD2. The CDR3 consists of 13 residues. The junction had 0 bases not matched to a gene; V was cut back by 4 bases and J by 0 bases. The germline V gene encodes CDR1 SGHRS and CDR2 YFSETQ. The CDR3: CASSGTSSYEQYF. The CDR3, as DNA: TGCGCCAGCAGCGGGACTAGCTCCTACGAGCAGTACTTC.

This chain links TRBV11-3 with TRBJ2-5; D uncertain. Between the trimmed V and J ends, which lost 8 bases and 9 bases, there was a span of 13 bases. CDR1 is SGHNT, CDR2 YENEEA, per germline. The CDR3 contains 11 residues. CDR3 amino acids: CASAKIRAQYF. The DNA for the CDR3 is TGTGCCAGCGCAAAAATCCGGGCCCAGTACTTC.

This clone was seen just once. This chain joins TRBV6-1 and TRBJ1-2; 9 bases are shared with TRBD1. Per the germline V gene, CDR1 is MNHNS and CDR2 is SASEGT. V gave up 5 bases and J gave up 2 bases; unmatched junction bases: 3. The CDR3 is 14 amino acids. CDR3 sequence reads: CASSWTGVNYGYTF. The CDR3 DNA is TGTGCCAGCAGTTGGACAGGGGTGAACTATGGCTACACCTTC.

The V gene is TRBV13, the J gene TRBJ2-7, with D possibly TRBD2 on 5 matching bases. Germline CDR1 PRHDT, CDR2 FYEKMQ (reference sequence). This CDR3 has 14 residues. Trimming cost V 4 bases and J 0 bases, with 10 bases left between them. The CDR3 bases are TGTGCCAGCAGCTCTACGGGAAACTCCTACGAGCAGTACTTC. Protein sequence: CASSSTGNSYEQYF.

This clone was seen a single time. The rearrangement joins TRBV11-2 to TRBJ2-7; 8 nucleotides align to TRBD2. The CDR3 sequence is 14 residues long. The V and J ends lost 3 bases and 3 bases, in that order; junction bases with no gene match: 4. In germline, CDR1 is SGHAT, CDR2 FQNNGV. CDR3 bases: TGTGCCAGCAGCTTTAGCGGGAAAGGCTACGAGCAGTACTTC. Residues: CASSFSGKGYEQYF.

V and J are TRBV29-1 and TRBJ1-2; 10 bases align to TRBD1. CDR1 and CDR2 (germline): SQVTM, ANQGSEA. This CDR3 is 15 amino acids long. V shed 1 base and J 3 bases; nucleotides not matched to a gene: 5. As DNA, the CDR3 is TGCAGCGTTGAAGGGTCCGGACAGGGGGACTATGGCTACACCTTC. Translation gives CSVEGSGQGDYGYTF.

The gene calls are TRBV5-4 and TRBJ1-2; the match to TRBD1 covers 9 bases. The germline V gene encodes CDR1 SGHNT and CDR2 YYREEE (reference sequence). Trimming at V came to 5 bases and at J to 2 bases, leaving 4 bases not matched to a gene. There are 14 residues in the CDR3. The CDR3 bases are TGTGCCAGCAGACAGGACAGGGGCAACTATGGCTACACCTTC. Protein: CASRQDRGNYGYTF.

This sequence joins TRBV9 and TRBJ2-3, with D possibly being TRBD2 (6 bases). The CDR3 is made up of 16 amino acids. Germline V gives CDR1 SGDLS, CDR2 YYNGEE. V was trimmed by 0 bases and J by 4 bases, leaving 15 bases between them. The CDR3 region has the DNA TGTGCCAGCAGCGTAGAGGCTAGCTCGGGGGCAGATACGCAGTATTTT. Protein sequence: CASSVEASSGADTQYF.